A single sample is the source of the 6 T cell receptor beta chains below, sequenced in a study of OX40 agonist ivuxolimab in advanced cancers. TCRdb's table, derived via immunoSEQ multiplex PCR, lists solely in-frame clones and lacks some. The sample includes about 80,000 clones, around nine tenths of them seen just once. The starting material was CD4+ or CD8+ T cells sorted from blood, obtained in a trial of the OX40 agonist ivuxolimab. These receptors were taken from an adult with an advanced solid tumor such as melanoma, head and neck, liver or kidney cancer.

The chain combines TRBV18 with TRBJ2-3; 7 bases align to TRBD2. Germline lookup yields CDR1 KGHSH and CDR2 LQKENI. The CDR3 has 14 amino acids. V shed 3 bases and J 4 bases; nucleotides not matched to a gene: 4. CDR3 amino acids: CASSPIRGADTQYF. The CDR3 nucleotides are TGTGCCAGCTCACCGATCCGGGGGGCAGATACGCAGTATTTT.

The chain couples TRBV2 to TRBJ1-1; 10 bases agree with TRBD1. J lost 3 bases, V lost 8 bases, and 18 bases had no gene match. Germline V gene data show CDR1 as SNHLY and CDR2 as FYNNEI. The CDR3 totals 18 residues. CDR3 sequence reads: CASSTTTGGVYWDTEAFF. CDR3 sequence (DNA): TGTGCCAGCTCGACGACGACAGGGGGCGTTTATTGGGACACTGAAGCTTTCTTT.

CDR3 nucleotide sequence: TGTGCCAGCAGCCGCGTAGCGGGGAACACCGGGGAGCTGTTTTTT. This codes for CASSRVAGNTGELFF. The rearrangement links TRBV5-8 to TRBJ2-2; 7 nucleotides line up with TRBD2. The ends lost 4 bases at V and 1 base at J; junction bases unmatched: 4. The CDR3 totals 15 residues. CDR1 and CDR2 from the germline V gene are SGHTS and YDEGEE.

This chain joins TRBV7-9 and TRBJ1-3; D unresolved. Germline V gene sequence: CDR1 SEHNR, CDR2 FQNEAQ (reference sequence). Trimming took 5 bases from V and 4 from J, leaving 12 bases between them. The CDR3 is 14 residues long. CDR3 region: CASSNSEAGNTIYF. CDR3 in DNA: TGTGCCAGCAGCAATTCCGAGGCAGGAAACACCATATATTTT.

The chain recombines TRBV9 with TRBJ1-2; 7 bases align to TRBD1. J lost 4 bases, V lost 1 base, and 10 bases had no gene match. The CDR3 covers 16 residues. Germline assignment: CDR1 SGDLS and CDR2 YYNGEE. The CDR3 here is CASSVTLGPGGYGYTF. CDR3 DNA sequence: TGTGCCAGCAGCGTAACTCTGGGGCCAGGGGGCTATGGCTACACCTTC.

The chain joins TRBV29-1 to TRBJ1-1; D gene uncertain. Germline V gives CDR1 SQVTM, CDR2 ANQGSEA. The CDR3 loop spans 13 amino acids. V was shortened by 3 bases and J by 1 base, with 9 bases between the two germline ends. The CDR3, as DNA: TGCAGCGTTGATAAGGGTTCGAACACTGAAGCTTTCTTT. The encoded protein is CSVDKGSNTEAFF. Drawing the rest from reference TRBV29-1 and TRBJ1-1, the complete variable domain is SAVISQKPSRDICQRGTSLTIQCQVDSQVTMMFWYRQQPGQSLTLIATANQGSEATYESGFVIDKFPISRPNLTFSTLTVSNMSPEDSSIYLCSVDKGSNTEAFFGQGTRLTVV.